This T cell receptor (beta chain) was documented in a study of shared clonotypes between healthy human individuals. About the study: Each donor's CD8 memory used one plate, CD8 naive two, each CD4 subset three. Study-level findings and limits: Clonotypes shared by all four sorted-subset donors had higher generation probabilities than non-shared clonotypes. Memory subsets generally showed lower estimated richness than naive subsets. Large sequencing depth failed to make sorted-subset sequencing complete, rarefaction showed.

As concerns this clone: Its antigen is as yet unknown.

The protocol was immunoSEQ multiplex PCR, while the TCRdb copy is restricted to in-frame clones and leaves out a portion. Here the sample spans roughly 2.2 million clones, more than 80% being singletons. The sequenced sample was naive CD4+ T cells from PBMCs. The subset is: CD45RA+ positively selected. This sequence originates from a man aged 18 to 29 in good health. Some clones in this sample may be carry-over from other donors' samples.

CDR3 residues: CASSPTGGSSPLHF. The CDR3 bases are TGTGCCAGCAGTCCGACAGGGGGAAGTTCACCCCTCCACTTT. The chain recombines TRBV6-5 with TRBJ1-6; 9 nucleotides line up with TRBD1. There are 14 residues in the CDR3. Per germline, CDR1 MNHEY and CDR2 SVGAGI. The ends lost 5 bases at V and 9 bases at J; junction bases unmatched: 5.